The 9 T cell receptor beta chains below were found in one sample sequenced in a study of T cell responses to AZD1222 COVID-19 vaccine. Profiling relied on immunoSEQ multiplex PCR, and the TCRdb table lists in-frame clones only, not all of them. This table holds about 120,000 clones, about 90% found once. The sequenced sample was peripheral blood, obtained on day 0 of AZD1222 vaccination. These receptor sequences come from an adult in good health.

The rearrangement uses TRBV6-4 and TRBJ1-1, with 7 nucleotides matching TRBD1. Trimming cost V 6 bases and J 10 bases; bases outside gene matches: 17. The CDR3 length is 15 residues. The germline V gene has CDR1 MRHNA and CDR2 SNTAGT. CDR3: CASREREAGGDRAFF. The CDR3 coding sequence is TGTGCCAGCAGAGAGAGGGAGGCAGGGGGGGATCGAGCTTTCTTT.

The V call is TRBV7-9, the J call TRBJ2-1; no firm D call. Per the germline V gene, CDR1 is SEHNR and CDR2 is FQNEAQ (reference sequence). Trimming took off 1 base at V and 0 bases at J, with 10 bases between the two ends. This CDR3 contains 16 residues. CDR3 amino acids: CASSLVSESSYNEQFF. The CDR3 nucleotides read TGTGCCAGCAGCTTAGTGTCGGAAAGCTCCTACAATGAGCAGTTCTTC.

The genes are TRBV6-4 and TRBJ2-3; 10 bases match TRBD2. V lost 8 bases and J lost 3; bases outside the gene matches: 8. In germline, CDR1 is MRHNA, CDR2 SNTAGT. The CDR3 length is 15 residues. The CDR3 DNA reads as TGTGCCAGCTCAATAGCGGGAGGAGCTACAGATACGCAGTATTTT. Protein product: CASSIAGGATDTQYF.

This chain uses TRBV7-9 with TRBJ1-6, with D possibly matching TRBD1 (5 bases). CDR1 is SEHNR and CDR2 is FQNEAQ in the germline V gene (reference sequence). The V end lost 3 bases, the J end lost 11 bases, and 8 bases lay between the germline ends. The length of the CDR3 is 12 residues. The CDR3 DNA is TGTGCCAGCAGCTTCGGGGGAACACCCCTCCACTTT. Translating it yields CASSFGGTPLHF.

This clone showed up just once. The chain uses TRBV19 and TRBJ1-2; D remains unclear. Trimming left V 6 bases short and J 8 bases short, with 10 bases between. Germline CDR1 and CDR2: LNHDA and SQIVND (reference sequence). CDR3 length equals 11 residues. CDR3 bases: TGTGCCAGTAGCTCCGTTACCGGCTACACCTTC. This sequence encodes CASSSVTGYTF.

CDR3 nucleotides: TGTGCCAGCAGTTTACCGGGTCAGACCCAGTACTTC. This sequence encodes CASSLPGQTQYF. The chain combines TRBV28 with TRBJ2-5; the D is unclear. The CDR3 loop spans 12 amino acids. V was pared by 2 bases and J by 6 bases, with 7 bases between. Germline assignment: CDR1 MDHEN and CDR2 SYDVKM.

The table lists this clone with a count of one. This rearrangement joins TRBV11-2 to TRBJ1-1; 7 bases match TRBD1. V lost 3 bases to trimming and J lost 1 base; unmatched junction nucleotides: 5. The CDR3 has 15 amino acids. Germline CDR1 and CDR2: SGHAT and FQNNGV. In DNA form, the CDR3 reads TGTGCCAGCAGCTTCTCCGGGACAGCGAACACTGAAGCTTTCTTT. It codes for CASSFSGTANTEAFF. The complete variable domain, with remaining parts taken from reference TRBV11-2 and TRBJ1-1, reads EAGVAQSPRYKIIEKRQSVAFWCNPISGHATLYWYQQILGQGPKLLIQFQNNGVVDDSQLPKDRFSAERLKGVDSTLKIQPAKLEDSAVYLCASSFSGTANTEAFFGQGTRLTVV.

CDR3 bases: TGTGCCAGCTTTACCCGGACAGAATCCTACGAGCAGTACTTC. This codes for CASFTRTESYEQYF. The chain employs TRBV18 and TRBJ2-7; a weak D match, TRBD1 (6 bases). The CDR3 runs 14 residues. Between the trimmed V and J ends, which lost 7 bases and 1 base, there was a span of 14 bases. Germline lookup yields CDR1 KGHSH and CDR2 LQKENI.

The J gene is TRBJ1-2, the V gene TRBV30; D remains ambiguous. Germline CDR1 GTSNPN, CDR2 SVGIG (reference sequence). V was pared by 1 base and J by 1 base, with 7 bases between. The CDR3 extends over 13 amino acids. CDR3 in DNA: TGTGCCTGGAGTGGTCGGGATAACTATGGCTACACCTTC. It is translated as CAWSGRDNYGYTF.